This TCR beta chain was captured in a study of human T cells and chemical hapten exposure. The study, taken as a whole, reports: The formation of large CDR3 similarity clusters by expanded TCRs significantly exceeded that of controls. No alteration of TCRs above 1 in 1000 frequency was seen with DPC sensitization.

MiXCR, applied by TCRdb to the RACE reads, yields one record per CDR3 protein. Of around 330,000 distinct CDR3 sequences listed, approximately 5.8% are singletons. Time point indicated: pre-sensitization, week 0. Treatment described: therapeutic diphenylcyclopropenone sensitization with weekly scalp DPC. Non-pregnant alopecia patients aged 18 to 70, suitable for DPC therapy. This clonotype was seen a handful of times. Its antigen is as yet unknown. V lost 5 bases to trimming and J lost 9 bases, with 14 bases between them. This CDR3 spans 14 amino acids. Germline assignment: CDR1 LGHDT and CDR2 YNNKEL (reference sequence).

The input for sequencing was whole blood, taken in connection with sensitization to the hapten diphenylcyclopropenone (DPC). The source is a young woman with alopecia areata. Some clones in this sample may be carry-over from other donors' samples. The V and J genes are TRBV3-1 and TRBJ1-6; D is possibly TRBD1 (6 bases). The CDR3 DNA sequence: TGTGCCAGCAGCGATGGAGGGGGGAGTTCACCCCTCCACTTT. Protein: CASSDGGGSSPLHF.